The rows below give T cell receptor beta chains drawn from one sample of a study of T cells in localized non-small cell lung cancer. The assay was immunoSEQ multiplex PCR, and TCRdb's table has in-frame clones only and misses some. The table has about 72,000 clones, roughly 80% seen once. The sequencing here drew on peripheral blood, taken before any cancer treatment. The source is a female donor at least 60 years old with stage I lung adenocarcinoma. CDR3s include the opening cysteine and the closing phenylalanine or tryptophan. A D gene is named only where the DNA matches it firmly. The listing skips clone size in some rows; elsewhere it reads once, few, many or a size class.

size	V	J	D	CDR3	DNA
NA	TRBV7-9	TRBJ2-3	NA	CASSLWGTDTQYF	TGTGCCAGCAGCTTGTGGGGCACAGATACGCAGTATTTT
NA	TRBV9	TRBJ2-7	TRBD2	CASSTRLAGIDEQYF	TGTGCCAGCAGCACCCGACTAGCGGGAATCGACGAGCAGTACTTC
NA	TRBV6-1	TRBJ1-5	NA	CASSEVTFSNQPQHF	TGTGCCAGCAGTGAAGTAACGTTTAGCAATCAGCCCCAGCATTTT
NA	TRBV28	TRBJ2-3	NA	CASLWARGPTDTQYF	TGTGCCAGCCTATGGGCCCGAGGCCCCACAGATACGCAGTATTTT
NA	TRBV19	TRBJ2-7	NA	CASKSDSSYEQYF	TGTGCCAGTAAATCCGACAGCTCCTACGAGCAGTACTTC
NA	TRBV28	TRBJ2-7	NA	CASRQDRSPRDEQYF	TGTGCCAGCAGACAGGACCGGTCCCCTCGGGACGAGCAGTACTTC
NA	TRBV19	TRBJ2-3	NA	CASSFARADTQYF	TGTGCCAGTAGTTTCGCTAGGGCAGATACGCAGTATTTT
NA	TRBV28	TRBJ2-7	TRBD1	CASSLPRGTGIYEQYF	TGTGCCAGCAGTCTACCTCGTGGGACAGGGATTTACGAGCAGTACTTC
NA	TRBV7-8	TRBJ2-3	NA	CASSSSRTDTQYF	TGTGCCAGCAGCTCGTCGAGGACAGATACGCAGTATTTT
NA	TRBV27	TRBJ2-1	TRBD2	CASSWTSGGAGYNEQFF	TGTGCCAGCAGTTGGACTAGCGGGGGGGCCGGCTACAATGAGCAGTTCTTC
NA	TRBV5-4	TRBJ1-4	NA	CASSLGFGPNEKLFF	TGTGCCAGCAGCTTGGGGTTTGGGCCTAATGAAAAACTGTTTTTT
NA	TRBV5-6	TRBJ1-2	NA	CASSFTSEGYTF	TGTGCCAGCAGCTTTACCTCGGAAGGCTACACCTTC
NA	TRBV5-1	TRBJ2-1	NA	CASSLASRSSYNEQFF	TGCGCCAGCAGCTTGGCTTCGAGGAGCTCCTACAATGAGCAGTTCTTC
NA	TRBV9	TRBJ1-3	NA	CASSVDRTPGNTIYF	TGTGCCAGCAGCGTAGATCGGACCCCTGGAAACACCATATATTTT
NA	TRBV5-4	TRBJ1-2	NA	CASSLEGPEYGYTF	TGTGCCAGCAGCTTGGAGGGGCCCGAATATGGCTACACCTTC
NA	TRBV4-3	TRBJ2-3	NA	CASSQDVGNTDTQYF	TGCGCCAGCAGCCAAGACGTAGGGAACACAGATACGCAGTATTTT
NA	TRBV28	TRBJ1-2	NA	CASIKPLPGAPNYGYTF	TGTGCCAGCATTAAACCCCTCCCCGGGGCCCCTAACTATGGCTACACCTTC
NA	TRBV14	TRBJ1-2	NA	CASLSQEGGPPNYGYTF	TGTGCCAGCCTTAGCCAAGAGGGGGGGCCCCCAAACTATGGCTACACCTTC
NA	TRBV28	TRBJ1-1	NA	CASATGLNTEAFF	TGTGCCAGCGCGACAGGACTGAACACTGAAGCTTTCTTT
NA	TRBV5-6	TRBJ2-7	NA	CASSGIGGSYEQYF	TGTGCCAGCAGTGGGATTGGGGGCTCCTACGAGCAGTACTTC
NA	TRBV6-5	TRBJ1-5	NA	CASAEEGGPIGPQHF	TGTGCCAGCGCCGAGGAGGGGGGCCCGATCGGGCCCCAGCATTTT
NA	TRBV20-1	TRBJ2-1	TRBD2	CSARASGEQFF	TGCAGTGCTAGAGCTAGCGGGGAGCAGTTCTTC
medium-sized	TRBV9	TRBJ2-7	NA	CASSVGYGGHSYEQYF	TGTGCCAGCAGCGTCGGATACGGGGGGCACTCCTACGAGCAGTACTTC
NA	TRBV29-1	TRBJ2-5	NA	CSVRQQETQYF	TGCAGCGTGAGGCAACAAGAGACCCAGTACTTC
NA	TRBV9	TRBJ2-7	TRBD2	CASSVGSGSSYEQYF	TGTGCCAGCAGCGTAGGCAGCGGGAGTTCGTACGAGCAGTACTTC
NA	TRBV2	TRBJ2-1	TRBD1	CASSERRAGQGADEQFF	TGTGCCAGCAGTGAGAGGAGGGCGGGACAGGGGGCCGATGAGCAGTTCTTC
NA	TRBV2	TRBJ1-2	NA	CASSVIKGQGYTF	TGTGCCAGCAGTGTCATTAAGGGGCAAGGCTACACCTTC
once	TRBV19	TRBJ2-7	TRBD2	CASSASRTSLDEQYF	TGTGCCAGTAGTGCCTCCCGGACTAGCCTCGACGAGCAGTACTTC
NA	TRBV5-5	TRBJ2-7	TRBD1	CASSLSGQVLLSYEQYF	TGTGCCAGCAGCTTATCGGGACAGGTTCTTCTTTCCTACGAGCAGTACTTC
NA	TRBV19	TRBJ1-1	TRBD1	CASSIPTGEAFF	TGTGCCAGTAGTATACCGACAGGGGAAGCTTTCTTT
NA	TRBV5-1	TRBJ2-1	TRBD2	CASSFEGGGRNEQFF	TGCGCCAGCAGCTTCGAGGGCGGGGGGCGGAATGAGCAGTTCTTC
NA	TRBV12-5	TRBJ1-2	NA	CASGFPGSSYGYTF	TGTGCTAGTGGTTTTCCGGGCTCGTCCTATGGCTACACCTTC
NA	TRBV28	TRBJ1-4	NA	CASSFRAGTEKLFF	TGTGCCAGCAGTTTCAGGGCCGGGACCGAAAAACTGTTTTTT
NA	TRBV7-2	TRBJ2-1	TRBD2	CASSYLSGGTYNEQFF	TGTGCCAGCAGCTACCTGAGCGGGGGAACCTACAATGAGCAGTTCTTC
NA	TRBV6-6	TRBJ2-3	NA	CASRLRGAQTDTQYF	TGTGCCAGCAGACTCAGGGGGGCCCAAACAGATACGCAGTATTTT
NA	TRBV13	TRBJ1-1	NA	CASSLGPINTEAFF	TGTGCCAGCAGCTTAGGACCGATTAACACTGAAGCTTTCTTT
NA	TRBV10-1	TRBJ2-1	NA	CASSELEFHEQFF	TGCGCCAGCAGTGAGTTGGAATTCCATGAGCAGTTCTTC
NA	TRBV18	TRBJ2-2	NA	CASSEFSGTNTGELFF	TGTGCCAGCTCAGAGTTTTCCGGGACCAACACCGGGGAGCTGTTTTTT
NA	TRBV11-2	TRBJ2-1	NA	CASSLDLASEQFF	TGTGCCAGCAGCTTAGATCTAGCCAGTGAGCAGTTCTTC
NA	TRBV9	TRBJ1-2	NA	CASSVDRRSYGYTF	TGTGCCAGCAGCGTCGACCGACGGTCCTATGGCTACACCTTC
few	TRBV19	TRBJ2-7	NA	CASSIGQTEQYF	TGTGCCAGTAGTATTGGGCAGACCGAGCAGTACTTC